These 9 T cell receptor beta chains originate from one sample sequenced in a study of T cells in Graves' hyperthyroidism and ophthalmopathy. RNA transcripts provided the source from which TCR beta CDR3 regions were amplified. When the TCR CDR3 underwent first-round RT-PCR, the HTBI primer set was used. TCRdb used MiXCR to reprocess the multiplex PCR reads, holding one entry per CDR3 protein. This table holds approximately 250,000 distinct CDR3 sequences, around 24% found once. The specimen was blood. These receptors were collected from a woman between 40 and 50 years old with Graves' ophthalmopathy.

This clonotype was picked up a small number of times. The J gene is TRBJ2-7, the V gene TRBV20-1; 14 bases line up with TRBD2. CDR3 size: 13 residues. The V gene end was trimmed by 5 bases and the J gene end by 4 bases; junction bases not matched to a gene: 1. Germline V lookup: CDR1 DFQATT, CDR2 SNEGSKA (reference sequence). CDR3 nucleotides: TGCAGTGCTGGGACTAGCGGGAGTTACGAGCAGTACTTC. Translation gives CSAGTSGSYEQYF.

This chain uses TRBV12-3 or TRBV12-4 with TRBJ2-5, with 10 bases that match TRBD2. The length of the CDR3 is 14 residues. J gave up 5 bases and V 2 bases, and 2 bases lay outside the gene matches. CDR3 nucleotide sequence: TGTGCCAGCAGTTTACAACTAGCGGGGGAGACCCAGTACTTC. Residues: CASSLQLAGETQYF.

V gene TRBV6-2 or TRBV6-3 combines with J gene TRBJ2-7; 12 nucleotides match TRBD2. This CDR3 is built from 19 residues. CDR1 MNHEY and CDR2 SVGEGT come from the germline V gene. Unmatched junction bases numbered 17, after V lost 5 bases and J lost 3 bases. CDR3 in DNA: TGTGCCAGCAGTCCTCCCGTTTCTAGCGGGAGGGCCTTACTCTACGAGCAGTACTTC. Translating it yields CASSPPVSSGRALLYEQYF.

This clonotype was detected many times. The chain employs TRBV6-5 and TRBJ2-7; perhaps TRBD2 as D (6 bases). From germline, CDR1 is MNHEY and CDR2 SVGAGI. The length of the CDR3 is 13 residues. The ends were cut back, 4 bases at V and 6 bases at J, with 13 bases in the middle. CDR3 bases: TGTGCCAGCAGTTCTCGCCAGGGAGGCGAGCAGTACTTC. Its protein is CASSSRQGGEQYF.

The rearrangement links TRBV10-3 to TRBJ2-5; TRBD1 or TRBD2 may be the D gene (5 bases each). Germline V gene lookup returns CDR1 ENHRY and CDR2 SYGVKD. Trimming pared 6 bases from V and 1 base from J, leaving 12 bases between. The CDR3 consists of 14 residues. The CDR3 spells CAISDGTSQETQYF. CDR3 coding DNA: TGTGCCATCAGCGACGGGACCAGCCAAGAGACCCAGTACTTC.

The chain uses TRBV12-3 or TRBV12-4 and TRBJ1-2; tentative D call: TRBD1 (5 bases). This CDR3 is 14 amino acids long. Trimming stripped 5 bases from V and 4 bases from J, with 14 bases between. The CDR3 protein is CASSPGTESYGYTF. In nucleotides, the CDR3 is TGTGCCAGCAGTCCCGGGACGGAAAGCTATGGCTACACCTTC.

The sample holds many counts of this clonotype. The chain uses TRBV4-2 and TRBJ2-2, with D possibly being TRBD2 (5 bases). The germline CDR1 and CDR2 sequences are LGHNA and YNFKEQ. Trimming stripped 1 base from V and 2 bases from J, with 11 bases between. This CDR3 is built from 16 residues. For the CDR3, the DNA is TGTGCCAGCAGCCAAGGTACACTAGAAAACACCGGGGAGCTGTTTTTT. Encoded protein: CASSQGTLENTGELFF.

This clonotype was detected ten times or more. The chain recombines TRBV29-1 with TRBJ1-2, with TRBD1 matching over 9 bases. Germline V lookup: CDR1 SQVTM, CDR2 ANQGSEA. V was pared by 5 bases and J by 7 bases, with 8 bases of the junction left unmatched. The CDR3 spans 13 residues. The CDR3 reads CSVSLGQGVGYTF. CDR3 DNA sequence: TGCAGCGTTTCTTTGGGACAGGGAGTTGGCTACACCTTC. The whole variable domain, filled in from reference TRBV29-1 and TRBJ1-2, reads SAVISQKPSRDICQRGTSLTIQCQVDSQVTMMFWYRQQPGQSLTLIATANQGSEATYESGFVIDKFPISRPNLTFSTLTVSNMSPEDSSIYLCSVSLGQGVGYTFGSGTRLTVV.

This chain connects TRBV6-5 to TRBJ2-7; tentatively, D is TRBD1 or TRBD2 (6 bases each). This CDR3 comprises 14 residues. CDR1 and CDR2 from the germline V gene are MNHEY and SVGAGI. Trimming took off 2 bases at V and 4 bases at J, with 12 bases between the two ends. DNA for the CDR3: TGTGCCAGCAGTTACACCGGGGGCTTTTACGAGCAGTACTTC. Its protein is CASSYTGGFYEQYF.